This is a list of T cell receptor beta chains from one sample in a study of blood T cell repertoires in COVID-19. Clones were sequenced by immunoSEQ multiplex PCR, and TCRdb holds only the in-frame ones, with some missing. This sample yields fewer than 250,000 clones, of which around 80% are seen a single time; over 9.5% belongs to the top ten. Sequences were obtained from peripheral blood. The receptors were gathered from an elderly woman with acute or convalescent COVID-19. Each CDR3 is given with its conserved first and last residue. The D gene is left open where the match is weak. The size entry is marked missing in some rows and otherwise reads once, few, many or a size class.

few,11,TRBJ2-1,-,TRBV11-2,TGTGCCAGCAGCCCGACATTTGAGCAGTTCTTC,CASSPTFEQFF
-,12,TRBJ1-1,-,TRBV30,TGTGCCTGGGATCAGGGGATCACTGAAGCTTTCTTT,CAWDQGITEAFF
-,17,TRBJ2-7,TRBD1,TRBV15,TGTGCCACCAGCTCGAGCCTCCGACAGGGGGCTTCGTACGAGCAGTACTTC,CATSSSLRQGASYEQYF
-,13,TRBJ2-5,TRBD1,TRBV25-1,TGTGCCAGCAGGGACAGGGTGGAAGAGACCCAGTACTTC,CASRDRVEETQYF
-,15,TRBJ1-1,TRBD1,TRBV5-6,TGTGCCAGCAGCTTGAAGCAGGGGGCAAGCACTGAAGCTTTCTTT,CASSLKQGASTEAFF
-,15,TRBJ2-7,TRBD1,TRBV11-3,TGTGCCAGCAGCTTATCTTCAGGGGGAACCTACGAGCAGTACTTC,CASSLSSGGTYEQYF
-,15,TRBJ1-3,-,TRBV10-3,TGTGCCATCAGTGACCAAGGAGGGATTGGAAACACCATATATTTT,CAISDQGGIGNTIYF
-,16,TRBJ2-3,TRBD2,TRBV11-2,TGTGCCAGCAGCTTAGCGGGCGGGGGGGGCACAGATACGCAGTATTTT,CASSLAGGGGTDTQYF
-,15,TRBJ1-2,TRBD1,TRBV5-6,TGTGCCAGCAGTAATACAGGGGGCCGTGTCTATGGCTACACCTTC,CASSNTGGRVYGYTF
-,15,TRBJ1-3,-,TRBV5-1,TGCGCCAGCAGCTTGGAGCCGGTTCTTGGAAACACCATATATTTT,CASSLEPVLGNTIYF
-,21,TRBJ2-4,TRBD1,TRBV18,TGTGCCAGCTCACCAAGGGTAACAGGGGGCCAACCCCTACTAGCCAAAAACATTCAGTACTTC,CASSPRVTGGQPLLAKNIQYF
once,12,TRBJ1-2,-,TRBV11-2,TGTGCCAGCACTGCGGGATCCTATGGCTACACCTTC,CASTAGSYGYTF